This entry is about one T cell receptor (beta chain). Its target is not known. Germline CDR1 reads SGHAT; CDR2 reads FQDESV (reference sequence). The V gene end was trimmed by 4 bases and the J gene end by 0 bases; junction bases not matched to a gene: 5. The CDR3 sequence is 15 residues long. This entry belongs to a study of cytomegalovirus exposure and HLA in healthy donors. Findings and limits, study-wide: Follow-up analysis later connected one missense variant in DCLRE1C with trimming of TCR beta V- and J-genes. In a later analysis, compared with equally common non-associated chains, HLA-associated beta chains were more expanded.

The PCR used 60 Vbeta and 13 Jbeta primers. Sequencing was performed with immunoSEQ multiplex PCR; in TCRdb, only in-frame clones are kept and a portion is missing. The sample has more than 110,000 clones, around 75% seen once. What was sequenced was PBMCs. The clonotype comes from a man younger than 45 in good health and CMV-seronegative. The rearrangement uses TRBV11-1 and TRBJ2-5, with 7 bases that match TRBD1. DNA of the CDR3: TGTGCCAGCAGCTCCTACAGGGGAAACCAAGAGACCCAGTACTTC. Its protein is CASSSYRGNQETQYF.